The entry below describes one T cell receptor (beta chain). 60 Vbeta and 13 Jbeta primers were used in PCR. The repertoire was sequenced with immunoSEQ multiplex PCR; TCRdb's copy has only in-frame clones and lacks some. The table records some 130,000 clones, around three quarters of them present only once. This record belongs to a study of cytomegalovirus exposure and HLA in healthy donors. This clonotype was obtained from a man between 40 and 49 years old in good health and CMV-seropositive. The sample consisted of PBMCs.

The CDR3 is CASSQIGQGVTDTQYF. The CDR3 DNA reads TGCGCCAGCAGCCAGATCGGACAGGGGGTCACAGATACGCAGTATTTT. This chain connects TRBV4-1 to TRBJ2-3, with TRBD1 matching 10 bases. This CDR3 has 16 residues. Germline-derived CDR1 and CDR2 are MGHRA and YSYEKL. J lost 2 bases, V lost 3 bases, and 5 bases had no gene match.